The 6 T cell receptor beta chains in this list originate from one sample, sequenced in a study of siplizumab effects on memory and regulatory T cells. The repertoire was sequenced with immunoSEQ multiplex PCR; TCRdb's copy has only in-frame clones and lacks some. This sample carries around 100,000 clones, 75% to 95% of them seen once, and the ten largest clones take 0.14% to 0.15%. Sequencing used CD4+ T cells sorted from blood. The receptors derive from a human donor in good health.

CDR3 nucleotide sequence: TGTGCCAGCAGCTCTACAGGGTCCTGGTCCGGCACAGATACGCAGTATTTT. Translated, it gives CASSSTGSWSGTDTQYF. The chain joins TRBV5-4 to TRBJ2-3; a possible D gene is TRBD1 (6 bases). The CDR3 loop spans 17 amino acids. The V gene lost 3 bases and the J gene lost 1 base, with 18 bases spanning the gap. The V gene's germline CDR1 is SGHNT and CDR2 YYREEE (reference sequence).

This chain links TRBV6-6 with TRBJ2-5; perhaps TRBD2 as D (6 bases). The CDR3 totals 14 residues. The ends were cut back, 7 bases at V and 1 base at J, with 13 bases in the middle. Germline lookup yields CDR1 MNHNY and CDR2 SVGAGI (reference sequence). CDR3 sequence (DNA): TGTGCCAGCAACTTACGGGGGACCCAAGAGACCCAGTACTTC. The encoded protein is CASNLRGTQETQYF.

The genes are TRBV27 and TRBJ2-1; TRBD2 agrees at 7 bases. CDR1 MNHEY and CDR2 SMNVEV come from the germline V gene (reference sequence). J lost 8 bases, V lost 1 base, and 17 bases had no gene match. The CDR3 runs 18 residues. DNA of the CDR3: TGTGCCAGCAGTTTATGGACTCGAGGACTTAAGGGAGGGGATGAGCAGTTCTTC. Translated, it gives CASSLWTRGLKGGDEQFF.

The DNA of the CDR3 is TGTGCCAGCAGCCCCGCGGAGGGCGAGCAGTACTTC. It is translated as CASSPAEGEQYF. V usage is TRBV11-2 and J usage is TRBJ2-7, with a tentative D call TRBD2 (6 bases). Germline V gives CDR1 SGHAT, CDR2 FQNNGV. Trimming took off 5 bases at V and 6 bases at J, with 11 bases between the two ends. The CDR3 contains 12 residues.

This clone has a single count. The CDR3 region is CASRVGTTSNYTF. CDR3 bases: TGTGCCAGCAGGGTCGGGACAACCTCCAACTACACCTTC. V usage is TRBV2 and J usage is TRBJ1-2, with D possibly being TRBD1 (6 bases). In germline, CDR1 is SNHLY, CDR2 FYNNEI. V was trimmed by 6 bases and J by 10 bases, leaving 18 bases between them. The CDR3 is 13 residues long. Full variable domain (remainder filled in from reference TRBV2 and TRBJ1-2): EPEVTQTPSHQVTQMGQEVILRCVPISNHLYFYWYRQILGQKVEFLVSFYNNEISEKSEIFDDQFSVERPDGSNFTLKIRSTKLEDSAMYFCASRVGTTSNYTFGSGTRLTVV.

J is TRBJ1-4 and V is TRBV28; D unresolved. Germline CDR1 reads MDHEN; CDR2 reads SYDVKM. There are 12 residues in the CDR3. With 2 bases removed from V and 8 bases from J, the gap between germline ends came to 6 bases. The CDR3 protein is CASSLPREKLFF. CDR3 coding DNA: TGTGCCAGCAGTTTACCCAGGGAAAAACTGTTTTTT.